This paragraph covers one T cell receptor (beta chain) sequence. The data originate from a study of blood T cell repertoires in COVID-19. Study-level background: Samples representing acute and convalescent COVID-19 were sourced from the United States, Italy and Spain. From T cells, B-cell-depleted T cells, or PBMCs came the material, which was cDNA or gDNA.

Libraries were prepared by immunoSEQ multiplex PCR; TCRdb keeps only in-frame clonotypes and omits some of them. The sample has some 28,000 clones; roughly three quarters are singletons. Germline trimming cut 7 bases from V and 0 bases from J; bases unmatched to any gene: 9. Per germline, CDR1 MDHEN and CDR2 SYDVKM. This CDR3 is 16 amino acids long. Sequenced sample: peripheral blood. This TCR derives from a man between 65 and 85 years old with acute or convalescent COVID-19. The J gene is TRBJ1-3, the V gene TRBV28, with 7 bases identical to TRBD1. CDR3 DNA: TGTGCCAGCACCTCACAGGGGATCCGCTCTGGAAACACCATATATTTT. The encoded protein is CASTSQGIRSGNTIYF.